These 32 T cell receptor beta chains share one sample of origin, sequenced in a study of blood T cell repertoires in COVID-19. The data were produced by immunoSEQ multiplex PCR, yet TCRdb's version contains in-frame clones alone and is incomplete. The sample consists of about 160,000 clones, 80% to 90% of them appearing once. Sequencing input: peripheral blood. These receptors all come from a woman aged 55 to 70 who had recovered from COVID-19.

This clone was seen a few times. This chain's CDR3 is CASSAQRGTTDTQYF. For the CDR3, the DNA is TGCGCCAGCAGTGCCCAGCGGGGGACAACAGATACGCAGTATTTT. The chain is built from TRBV10-1 and TRBJ2-3; TRBD2 aligns across 8 bases. Germline values: CDR1 WNHNN, CDR2 SYGVQD (reference sequence). CDR3 size: 15 residues. The V and J ends lost 4 bases and 3 bases, in that order; junction bases with no gene match: 6.

The J gene is TRBJ2-1, the V gene TRBV6-5; D might be TRBD2 (5 bases). The ends were cut back, 8 bases at V and 6 bases at J, with 8 bases in the middle. CDR3 length: 11 amino acids. CDR1 MNHEY and CDR2 SVGAGI come from the germline V gene. CDR3 residues: CASRGVNEQFF. In DNA form, the CDR3 reads TGTGCCAGCCGGGGTGTCAATGAGCAGTTCTTC.

The chain links TRBV18 to TRBJ2-3; tentatively, D is TRBD1 (5 bases). The CDR3 covers 14 residues. V was clipped by 4 bases and J by 1 base, with 9 bases between them. Germline assignment: CDR1 KGHSH and CDR2 LQKENI. The CDR3 loop reads CASSLTGGTDTQYF. The CDR3 DNA sequence: TGTGCCAGCTCACTCACAGGTGGCACAGATACGCAGTATTTT.

The rearrangement uses TRBV2 and TRBJ1-5; 7 nucleotides align to TRBD1. This CDR3 is built from 15 residues. V lost 7 bases, J lost 5 bases, and 11 bases stayed unmatched. The V gene's germline CDR1 is SNHLY and CDR2 FYNNEI. The CDR3 region is CASTAGGSSDQPQHF. CDR3 nucleotide sequence: TGTGCCAGCACCGCAGGGGGAAGTTCCGATCAGCCCCAGCATTTT.

The chain couples TRBV14 to TRBJ2-2; D might be TRBD1 (6 bases). Per germline, CDR1 SGHDN and CDR2 FVKESK. The V gene lost 4 bases and the J gene lost 3 bases, with 9 bases spanning the gap. The CDR3 spans 14 residues. The CDR3 DNA reads as TGTGCCAGCAGCCGCCAGGGGTACACCGGGGAGCTGTTTTTT. Protein product: CASSRQGYTGELFF.

J is TRBJ1-2 and V is TRBV28, with 7 bases fitting TRBD1. This CDR3 is 13 amino acids long. After removal of 6 bases from V and 7 bases from J, the junction contained 8 bases not matched to a gene. CDR1 is MDHEN, CDR2 SYDVKM, per germline. The CDR3 is CASSLIRGIGYTF. DNA of the CDR3: TGTGCCAGCAGCCTTATCAGGGGGATTGGCTACACCTTC.

The chain has TRBV5-1 and TRBJ1-4, with 7 bases identical to TRBD1. This CDR3 has 14 residues. Germline V gives CDR1 SGHRS, CDR2 YFSETQ. V lost 5 bases, J lost 6 bases, and 7 bases stayed unmatched. The CDR3 DNA sequence: TGCGCCAGCAGTACGGGACAGAAAGATGAAAAACTGTTTTTT. This encodes CASSTGQKDEKLFF.

The chain has TRBV28 and TRBJ1-2; the D gene is possibly TRBD1 (5 bases). The CDR3 contains 16 residues. Germline V gene data show CDR1 as MDHEN and CDR2 as SYDVKM. The V gene lost 4 bases and the J gene lost 4 bases, with 19 bases spanning the gap. Here the CDR3 DNA reads TGTGCCAGCAGTTCAGGCCCCGAAGGCGGGGGCTATGGCTACACCTTC. This gives the protein CASSSGPEGGGYGYTF.

The CDR3 DNA follows: TGTGCCAGCAGCTTAGGGACAGGGGCTAACCTCAATCAGCCCCAGCATTTT. Its translation: CASSLGTGANLNQPQHF. The chain recombines TRBV7-2 with TRBJ1-5; TRBD1 matches at 9 bases. V shed 1 base and J 3 bases; nucleotides not matched to a gene: 7. There are 17 residues in the CDR3. From germline, CDR1 is SGHTA and CDR2 FQGNSA.

V and J are TRBV12-3 or TRBV12-4 and TRBJ2-3; 14 bases match TRBD2. The CDR3 has 13 residues. V lost 10 bases to trimming and J lost 7 bases; unmatched junction nucleotides: 4. The CDR3 here is CATGLAGGYTQYF. CDR3 DNA: TGTGCCACTGGACTAGCGGGGGGTTATACGCAGTATTTT.

This sequence joins TRBV24-1 and TRBJ2-1, with D possibly matching TRBD1 (7 bases). Trimming stripped 4 bases from V and 4 bases from J, with 25 bases between. Looked up from germline, CDR1 is KGHDR and CDR2 is SFDVKD. This CDR3 has 19 residues. CDR3 coding DNA: TGTGCCACCAGTGACTCTTTGAGCCGACAGGGAGGCTTATACAATGAGCAGTTCTTC. Protein product: CATSDSLSRQGGLYNEQFF.

This clone was observed once. The gene calls are TRBV4-1 and TRBJ1-2; TRBD1 aligns across 7 bases. V shed 5 bases, J shed 4 bases, and the junction held 16 bases outside the gene matches. The germline CDR1 and CDR2 sequences are MGHRA and YSYEKL. CDR3 length: 17 amino acids. CDR3 nucleotide sequence: TGCGCCAGCAGCGGGCTGGGGAAAGGGGGCGCGCGCTATGGCTACACCTTC. It specifies CASSGLGKGGARYGYTF.

The chain employs TRBV9 and TRBJ2-1, with TRBD2 matching 7 bases. Germline loops: CDR1 SGDLS, CDR2 YYNGEE. The CDR3 is 14 residues long. J lost 1 base, V lost 2 bases, and 0 bases had no gene match. The CDR3 spells CASSVSGSYNEQFF. As DNA, the CDR3 is TGTGCCAGCAGCGTTAGCGGGTCCTACAATGAGCAGTTCTTC. The full variable domain, rest sourced from reference TRBV9 and TRBJ2-1, is DSGVTQTPKHLITATGQRVTLRCSPRSGDLSVYWYQQSLDQGLQFLIQYYNGEERAKGNILERFSAQQFPDLHSELNLSSLELGDSALYFCASSVSGSYNEQFFGPGTRLTVL.

J is TRBJ2-4 and V is TRBV6-1, with D hard to call. Germline values: CDR1 MNHNS, CDR2 SASEGT. V was trimmed by 3 bases and J by 0 bases, leaving 3 bases between them. The CDR3 runs 13 residues. The CDR3 sequence is CASSDLAKNIQYF. DNA of the CDR3: TGTGCCAGCAGTGACCTAGCCAAAAACATTCAGTACTTC.

This chain joins TRBV11-2 and TRBJ2-2; no firm D call. Germline CDR1 SGHAT, CDR2 FQNNGV. The CDR3 contains 14 residues. The ends were cut back, 2 bases at V and 4 bases at J, with 8 bases in the middle. CDR3 bases: TGTGCCAGCAGCTTAAGTAGTGGCACCGGGGAGCTGTTTTTT. Translation gives CASSLSSGTGELFF.

V is TRBV27 and J is TRBJ2-7; D is unclear. Germline CDR1 reads MNHEY; CDR2 reads SMNVEV (reference sequence). V was cut by 2 bases and J by 2 bases, with 10 bases left in between. CDR3 length: 14 residues. This CDR3 reads CASSLGPGAYEQYF. The CDR3 nucleotides are TGTGCCAGCAGTTTAGGGCCAGGCGCCTACGAGCAGTACTTC.

The chain couples TRBV15 to TRBJ1-2; the D is unclear. The length of the CDR3 is 12 residues. CDR1 and CDR2 (germline): LNHNV, YYDKDF (reference sequence). The V gene lost 6 bases and the J gene lost 2 bases, with 7 bases spanning the gap. The CDR3 sequence: CATSGRNYGYTF. In DNA form, the CDR3 reads TGTGCCACCAGTGGGAGGAACTATGGCTACACCTTC.

This clone appeared a single time. V and J are TRBV2 and TRBJ1-2, with no clear D. This CDR3 is built from 14 residues. Deletions cut 6 bases from V and 4 bases from J, with 15 bases between. Germline CDR1 is SNHLY and CDR2 is FYNNEI. CDR3 loop: CASSATHPPYGYTF. The DNA for the CDR3 is TGTGCCAGCAGCGCGACACACCCCCCCTATGGCTACACCTTC.

The rearrangement joins TRBV30 to TRBJ1-4, with D perhaps matching TRBD1 (6 bases). The CDR3 covers 13 residues. Germline CDR1 reads GTSNPN; CDR2 reads SVGIG (reference sequence). V lost 6 bases and J lost 7, with 15 bases in between. CDR3 residues: CACLQGVGEKLFF. The CDR3 nucleotides are TGTGCCTGTTTACAGGGTGTCGGTGAAAAACTGTTTTTT.

The CDR3 loop reads CASTLGAQETQYF. For the CDR3, the DNA is TGTGCCAGCACTCTAGGAGCACAAGAGACCCAGTACTTC. V usage is TRBV5-6 and J usage is TRBJ2-5, with unresolved D. V was cut by 6 bases and J by 2 bases, with 11 bases left in between. CDR1 SGHDT and CDR2 YYEEEE come from the germline V gene. The CDR3 totals 13 residues.

The rearrangement joins TRBV5-1 to TRBJ2-3, with 7 bases matching TRBD1. Unmatched junction bases numbered 10, after V lost 0 bases and J lost 0 bases. Germline V lookup: CDR1 SGHRS, CDR2 YFSETQ. The length of the CDR3 is 18 residues. The CDR3 sequence: CASSLASGGKPSTDTQYF. The CDR3 DNA is TGCGCCAGCAGCTTGGCATCAGGGGGTAAACCAAGCACAGATACGCAGTATTTT.

This clone appeared many times. The CDR3, as DNA: TGTGCCAGCAGCTCCCGGGACTATAATTCACCCCTCCACTTT. This translates into CASSSRDYNSPLHF. This sequence joins TRBV5-4 and TRBJ1-6; D not certain. Trimming left V 3 bases short and J 3 bases short, with 7 bases between. The CDR3 covers 14 residues. Germline CDR1 SGHNT, CDR2 YYREEE (reference sequence).

The rearrangement joins TRBV11-1 to TRBJ2-1; 11 bases agree with TRBD2. Germline values: CDR1 SGHAT, CDR2 FQDESV (reference sequence). V trimming: 4 bases; J trimming: 8 bases; junction bases outside the gene matches: 10. This CDR3 region has 16 residues. CDR3 DNA: TGTGCCAGCAGCTCCAATAGCGGGGGGGCCTGGGATGAGCAGTTCTTC. This translates into CASSSNSGGAWDEQFF.

The CDR3 reads CASSLWPAAGGTEAFF. The CDR3 DNA follows: TGCGCCAGCAGCTTGTGGCCGGCCGCGGGCGGCACTGAAGCTTTCTTT. V usage is TRBV5-1 and J usage is TRBJ1-1; D not certain. Germline loops: CDR1 SGHRS, CDR2 YFSETQ. The CDR3 has 16 amino acids. Deletions cut 1 base from V and 4 bases from J, with 17 bases between.

The DNA for the CDR3 is TGTGCCAGCAGTGACCGCCCGGGGACAGTTAGCAATCAGCCCCAGCATTTT. Translation: CASSDRPGTVSNQPQHF. The chain links TRBV28 to TRBJ1-5, with TRBD1 matching 7 bases. After removal of 5 bases from V and 0 bases from J, the junction contained 10 bases not matched to a gene. The CDR3 spans 17 residues. Germline CDR1 MDHEN, CDR2 SYDVKM.

The J gene is TRBJ2-7, the V gene TRBV7-2; TRBD1 matches 10 bases. CDR1 is SGHTA, CDR2 FQGNSA, per germline. V trimming: 4 bases; J trimming: 4 bases; junction bases outside the gene matches: 10. The CDR3 consists of 16 residues. The CDR3 DNA sequence: TGTGCCAGCAGCTCGACAGGGGGCGCATTAGGTTACGAGCAGTACTTC. It translates to CASSSTGGALGYEQYF.

V and J are TRBV5-4 and TRBJ1-2; 7 bases are shared with TRBD1. The germline V gene has CDR1 SGHNT and CDR2 YYREEE (reference sequence). The CDR3 is 13 amino acids. V trimming: 2 bases; J trimming: 4 bases; junction bases outside the gene matches: 2. CDR3 sequence: CASSFDRAYGYTF. The CDR3 DNA sequence: TGTGCCAGCAGCTTTGACAGGGCCTATGGCTACACCTTC.

The V gene is TRBV18, the J gene TRBJ2-5; 11 nucleotides agree with TRBD2. The CDR3 is 17 amino acids. The ends lost 2 bases at V and 1 base at J; junction bases unmatched: 6. Germline values: CDR1 KGHSH, CDR2 LQKENI. CDR3 nucleotide sequence: TGTGCCAGCTCACCAATGATAGCGGGGGGGTCCCAAGAGACCCAGTACTTC. It translates to CASSPMIAGGSQETQYF.

This chain joins TRBV28 and TRBJ2-5, with a possible D match to TRBD1 (5 bases). V was shortened by 3 bases and J by 3 bases, with 20 bases between the two germline ends. The CDR3 covers 17 residues. Germline V gene lookup returns CDR1 MDHEN and CDR2 SYDVKM. CDR3 sequence: CASSFSPSRTGEETQYF. As DNA, the CDR3 is TGTGCCAGCAGTTTTTCCCCTTCCCGTACAGGAGAAGAGACCCAGTACTTC.

The chain has TRBV19 and TRBJ1-5; D is uncertain. Germline V CDR1 and CDR2: LNHDA, SQIVND (reference sequence). The CDR3 has 15 amino acids. V was trimmed by 6 bases and J by 4 bases, leaving 16 bases between them. As DNA, the CDR3 is TGTGCCAGTAGAGACGGGATCTCAGTAAATCAGCCCCAGCATTTT. Translating gives CASRDGISVNQPQHF.

The sample holds one count of this clone. The rearrangement joins TRBV7-3 to TRBJ2-1, with D possibly matching TRBD2 (6 bases). Germline values: CDR1 SGHTA, CDR2 FQGTGA. The V gene lost 5 bases and the J gene lost 0 bases, with 8 bases spanning the gap. There are 14 residues in the CDR3. The CDR3 here is CASSRDSSYNEQFF. CDR3 nucleotide sequence: TGTGCCAGCAGCCGGGACTCCTCCTACAATGAGCAGTTCTTC.

The V gene is TRBV3-1 (or the pseudogene TRBV3-2), the J gene TRBJ2-1, with 9 bases identical to TRBD2. V trimming: 4 bases; J trimming: 8 bases; junction bases outside the gene matches: 9. Germline V gene lookup returns CDR1 LGHDT and CDR2 YNNKEL (reference sequence). The CDR3 spans 15 residues. CDR3 sequence reads: CASSPWTSERYEQFF. The DNA for the CDR3 is TGTGCCAGCAGCCCTTGGACTAGCGAAAGGTATGAGCAGTTCTTC.